This is a list of T cell receptor beta chains from one sample in a study of cytomegalovirus exposure and HLA in healthy donors. Generated by immunoSEQ multiplex PCR, the TCRdb table keeps only in-frame clones and is missing some. The table includes roughly 75,000 clones, less than 95% detected once. The sample taken for sequencing was PBMCs. All receptors derive from a woman younger than 30 in good health and CMV-seropositive. The CDR3 runs from the conserved cysteine through the conserved F or W. A D gene is named only where the DNA matches it firmly. The size entry is marked missing in some rows and otherwise reads once, few, many or a size class.

D	V	J	size	DNA	CDR3
NA	TRBV2	TRBJ2-7	once	TGTGCCAGCAACCAGGGGATTTCCTACGAGCAGTACTTC	CASNQGISYEQYF
NA	TRBV28	TRBJ1-4	NA	TGTGCCAGCACCTATGGGGGGGAGAATGAAAAACTGTTTTTT	CASTYGGENEKLFF
NA	TRBV7-6	TRBJ1-1	NA	TGTGCCAGCAGCTTATCGAACCGAGGGGGGAACACTGAAGCTTTCTTT	CASSLSNRGGNTEAFF
TRBD1	TRBV6-1	TRBJ1-6	medium-sized	TGTGCCAGCAGTGAAGGAACAGGGGGCGATAATTCACCCCTCCACTTT	CASSEGTGGDNSPLHF
NA	TRBV11-3	TRBJ1-4	once	TGTGCCAGCAGCTTAAAGCCGGGGTTGATTGGAGAAAAACTGTTTTTT	CASSLKPGLIGEKLFF
TRBD1	TRBV7-3	TRBJ2-3	NA	TGTGCCAGCAGTTCCCCGGGACAGGCTAGCACAGATACGCAGTATTTT	CASSSPGQASTDTQYF
TRBD1	TRBV6-5	TRBJ1-2	NA	TGTGCCAGCTCAACAGGGGGTGTCTATGGCTACACCTTC	CASSTGGVYGYTF
TRBD1	TRBV28	TRBJ1-2	NA	TGTGCCAGCAGTAATTTGCGAAAAGGACAGGTGCTCCTCGCGGACTATGGCTACACCTTC	CASSNLRKGQVLLADYGYTF
NA	TRBV6-1	TRBJ2-5	once	TGTGCCAGCAGTGCTGGCGGAGAAGGTGTCCAAGAGACCCAGTACTTC	CASSAGGEGVQETQYF
NA	TRBV19	TRBJ2-7	NA	TGTGCCAGTAGCCGCCAGGGGCACTCCTACGAGCAGTACTTC	CASSRQGHSYEQYF
NA	TRBV5-4	TRBJ1-2	NA	TGTGCCAGCAGCTTGGGGCAGGGTGGCTATGGCTACACCTTC	CASSLGQGGYGYTF
TRBD2	TRBV5-1	TRBJ2-1	NA	TGCGCCAGCAGCTTGGCTAGCGGGAATGAGCAGTTCTTC	CASSLASGNEQFF
NA	TRBV12-5	TRBJ2-1	once	TGTGCTAGTGGTTTGCGGGGTATGGCGGGACCCTCCTACAATGAGCAGTTCTTC	CASGLRGMAGPSYNEQFF
TRBD1	TRBV27	TRBJ1-6	NA	TGTGCCAGCAGACCGACAGGGAAATCACCCCTCCACTTT	CASRPTGKSPLHF